This section outlines one T cell receptor (beta chain) sequence together with its context. This specimen belongs to a study of blood T cell repertoires in COVID-19. Turning to the study itself: COVID-19 samples from acute and convalescent phases originated in the United States, Italy and Spain. From T cells, B-cell-depleted T cells, or PBMCs came the material, which was cDNA or gDNA.

The CDR3 has 12 residues. V gave up 6 bases and J gave up 6 bases; unmatched junction bases: 1. Looked up from germline, CDR1 is MNHEY and CDR2 is SVGEGT. In the authors' workflow: Reference gene primer amplification yielded estimated nucleated cell counts. Measured with immunoSEQ multiplex PCR; TCRdb has only the in-frame clones, and not every one. The D gene and trimming were derived from the DNA, and the V and J assignments and clone size from that table. The repertoire holds some 150,000 clones, with about 86% as singletons. The chain joins TRBV6-2 or TRBV6-3 to TRBJ2-7; 11 bases line up with TRBD1. The material sequenced was peripheral blood. The clonotype comes from a woman between 55 and 75 years old with acute or convalescent COVID-19. The CDR3 region is CASSGQGAEQYF. The CDR3 DNA follows: TGTGCCAGCAGCGGACAGGGGGCCGAGCAGTACTTC.